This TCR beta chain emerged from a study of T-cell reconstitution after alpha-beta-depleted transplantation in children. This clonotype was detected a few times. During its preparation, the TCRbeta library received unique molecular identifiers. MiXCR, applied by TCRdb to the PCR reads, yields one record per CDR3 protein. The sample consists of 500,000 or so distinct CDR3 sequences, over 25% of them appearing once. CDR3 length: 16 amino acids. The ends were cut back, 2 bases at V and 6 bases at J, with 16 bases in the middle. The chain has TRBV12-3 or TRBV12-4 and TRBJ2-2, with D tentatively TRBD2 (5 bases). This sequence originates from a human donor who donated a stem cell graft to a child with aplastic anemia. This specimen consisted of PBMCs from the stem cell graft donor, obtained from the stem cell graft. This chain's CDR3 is CASSLIVGKVPGELFF. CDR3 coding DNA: TGTGCCAGCAGTTTAATAGTCGGGAAGGTACCCGGGGAGCTGTTTTTT.